One sample yielded the 3 T cell receptor beta chains listed below, sequenced in a study of shared clonotypes between healthy human individuals. Naive CD8 cells lacked CD45RO and underwent positive selection for CCR7, leaving out terminally differentiated effector memory CD45RA+ cells. Sequencing was performed with immunoSEQ multiplex PCR; in TCRdb, only in-frame clones are kept and a portion is missing. The data show some 2,000,000 clones, approximately 94% seen once. The sequenced sample was naive CD8+ T cells sorted from blood. The receptors shown here come from a man aged 18-30 years in good health.

In the case of this clone: Other nucleotide sequences from this sample produce the same CDR3. V gene TRBV27 combines with J gene TRBJ2-7; D possibly matches TRBD1 or TRBD2 (5 bases each). Germline CDR1 and CDR2: MNHEY and SMNVEV (reference sequence). The CDR3 totals 13 residues. The V end was cut by 6 bases, the J end by 3 bases, with 12 bases between. CDR3 bases: TGTGCCAGCAGCCCCGGGGCAAGCTACGAGCAGTACTTC. It codes for CASSPGASYEQYF.

The gene calls are TRBV7-9 and TRBJ2-1, with D perhaps matching TRBD2 (6 bases). Trimming took off 1 base at V and 7 bases at J, with 14 bases between the two ends. CDR3 length equals 15 residues. Germline lookup yields CDR1 SEHNR and CDR2 FQNEAQ (reference sequence). The CDR3 protein is CASSLEPPEGNEQFF. The CDR3, as DNA: TGTGCCAGCAGCTTAGAGCCCCCGGAGGGGAATGAGCAGTTCTTC. Full variable domain (rest looked up from reference TRBV7-9 and TRBJ2-1): DTGVSQNPRHKITKRGQNVTFRCDPISEHNRLYWYRQTLGQGPEFLTYFQNEAQLEKSRLLSDRFSAERPKGSFSTLEIQRTEQGDSAMYLCASSLEPPEGNEQFFGPGTRLTVL.

This clone was recorded only once. The chain joins TRBV28 to TRBJ2-3, with D uncertain. CDR1 and CDR2 (germline): MDHEN, SYDVKM. Trimming stripped 6 bases from V and 2 bases from J, with 6 bases between. The CDR3 totals 12 residues. The CDR3, as DNA: TGTGCCAGCAGCCCCGACACAGATACGCAGTATTTT. Translated: CASSPDTDTQYF.